A selection of T cell receptor beta chains follows, all from one sample in a study of shared clonotypes between healthy human individuals. The data were produced by immunoSEQ multiplex PCR, yet TCRdb's version contains in-frame clones alone and is incomplete. The sample yields hundreds of thousands of clones, approximately 96% seen once. The sample comprised naive CD8+ T cells sorted from blood. These receptors originate from a young man in good health. The CDR3 runs from the conserved cysteine through the conserved F or W. D genes are given only for firm matches. Rows give clone size only sometimes, using once, few, many, or a class for an expanded clone.

CDR3 length: 14; J gene: TRBJ2-7; D gene: .; clone size: .; V gene: TRBV29-1; CDR3 DNA: TGCAGCGTTGAAGACAGGGCTCTAAACTACGAGCAGTACTTC; CDR3 protein: CSVEDRALNYEQYF
CDR3 length: 16; J gene: TRBJ1-4; D gene: .; clone size: .; V gene: TRBV28; CDR3 DNA: TGTGCCAGCAGGGGTCTCGTTCTGGGGGGTAATGAAAAACTGTTTTTT; CDR3 protein: CASRGLVLGGNEKLFF
CDR3 length: 15; J gene: TRBJ1-5; D gene: .; clone size: .; V gene: TRBV10-3; CDR3 DNA: TGTGCCATCAGTGTGAGTGGAAATAGCAATCAGCCCCAGCATTTT; CDR3 protein: CAISVSGNSNQPQHF
CDR3 length: 14; J gene: TRBJ2-5; D gene: .; clone size: once; V gene: TRBV6-5; CDR3 DNA: TGTGCCAGCAGTTACAGGCCATACCAAGAGACCCAGTACTTC; CDR3 protein: CASSYRPYQETQYF
CDR3 length: 15; J gene: TRBJ2-1; D gene: .; clone size: .; V gene: TRBV4-3; CDR3 DNA: TGCGCCAGCAGCACCTACGTGGGGGCCCCCAATGAGCAGTTCTTC; CDR3 protein: CASSTYVGAPNEQFF
CDR3 length: 14; J gene: TRBJ2-7; D gene: .; clone size: .; V gene: TRBV7-9; CDR3 DNA: TGTGCCAGCAGCTTTCTCCCCAGGGCCTACGAGCAGTACTTC; CDR3 protein: CASSFLPRAYEQYF
CDR3 length: 16; J gene: TRBJ2-3; D gene: .; clone size: once; V gene: TRBV4-2; CDR3 DNA: TGTGCCAGCAGCCAACAGCCCGCCGTGCCCACAGATACGCAGTATTTT; CDR3 protein: CASSQQPAVPTDTQYF
CDR3 length: 16; J gene: TRBJ2-5; D gene: TRBD2; clone size: .; V gene: TRBV10-3; CDR3 DNA: TGTGCCATCAGACCCACTAGCGGGAGTTTTCAAGAGACCCAGTACTTC; CDR3 protein: CAIRPTSGSFQETQYF
CDR3 length: 14; J gene: TRBJ2-7; D gene: .; clone size: .; V gene: TRBV29-1; CDR3 DNA: TGCAGCGTTGAAGATCGCGGGGACTCCTACGAGCAGTACTTC; CDR3 protein: CSVEDRGDSYEQYF
CDR3 length: 11; J gene: TRBJ2-1; D gene: TRBD1; clone size: few; V gene: TRBV13; CDR3 DNA: TGTGCCAGCAGCTTGGACAGGGAACAGTTCTTC; CDR3 protein: CASSLDREQFF
CDR3 length: 14; J gene: TRBJ2-1; D gene: .; clone size: .; V gene: TRBV29-1; CDR3 DNA: TGCAGCGTTGAAGTCGTCAGAACCTACAATGAGCAGTTCTTC; CDR3 protein: CSVEVVRTYNEQFF
CDR3 length: 15; J gene: TRBJ2-7; D gene: .; clone size: .; V gene: TRBV27; CDR3 DNA: TGTGCCAGCAGTAACGTTCGGGACATTATGTACGAGCAGTACTTC; CDR3 protein: CASSNVRDIMYEQYF
CDR3 length: 18; J gene: TRBJ2-1; D gene: TRBD1; clone size: .; V gene: TRBV27; CDR3 DNA: TGTGCCAGCAGCACTTTTCTAGGGGACAGGGGTTCCTACAATGAGCAGTTCTTC; CDR3 protein: CASSTFLGDRGSYNEQFF
CDR3 length: 15; J gene: TRBJ1-1; D gene: .; clone size: .; V gene: TRBV9; CDR3 DNA: TGTGCCAGCAGCGTAGGGTCTGGGGCCGACACTGAAGCTTTCTTT; CDR3 protein: CASSVGSGADTEAFF
CDR3 length: 15; J gene: TRBJ2-3; D gene: TRBD2; clone size: .; V gene: TRBV7-9; CDR3 DNA: TGTGCCAGCAGTCCCTGGACTAGCAGCACAGATACGCAGTATTTT; CDR3 protein: CASSPWTSSTDTQYF
CDR3 length: 15; J gene: TRBJ1-4; D gene: TRBD1; clone size: .; V gene: TRBV28; CDR3 DNA: TGTGCCAGCAGTGTACAGGGGACAACTAATGAAAAACTGTTTTTT; CDR3 protein: CASSVQGTTNEKLFF
CDR3 length: 14; J gene: TRBJ2-5; D gene: .; clone size: .; V gene: TRBV15; CDR3 DNA: TGTGCCACCGCTGCCAGTGGGGGGCAAGAGACCCAGTACTTC; CDR3 protein: CATAASGGQETQYF
CDR3 length: 15; J gene: TRBJ1-5; D gene: .; clone size: .; V gene: TRBV28; CDR3 DNA: TGTGCCAGCAGTTTTAGACGGGTCCGCAATCAGCCCCAGCATTTT; CDR3 protein: CASSFRRVRNQPQHF
CDR3 length: 15; J gene: TRBJ2-1; D gene: TRBD2; clone size: .; V gene: TRBV27; CDR3 DNA: TGTGCCAGCACCGATAGCGGGAGTACCTACAATGAGCAGTTCTTC; CDR3 protein: CASTDSGSTYNEQFF
CDR3 length: 15; J gene: TRBJ2-7; D gene: TRBD2; clone size: .; V gene: TRBV5-1; CDR3 DNA: TGCGCCAGCAGCTTGGAGGCGGGAGGGGTCTACGAGCAGTACTTC; CDR3 protein: CASSLEAGGVYEQYF
CDR3 length: 17; J gene: TRBJ2-2; D gene: .; clone size: .; V gene: TRBV27; CDR3 DNA: TGTGCCAGCAGCTCCGACAGCGTGGTTCATAACACCGGGGAGCTGTTTTTT; CDR3 protein: CASSSDSVVHNTGELFF
CDR3 length: 16; J gene: TRBJ1-3; D gene: TRBD1; clone size: .; V gene: TRBV29-1; CDR3 DNA: TGCAGCGTTGCCGGGACAGGGGCCTCCTCTGGAAACACCATATATTTT; CDR3 protein: CSVAGTGASSGNTIYF
CDR3 length: 15; J gene: TRBJ2-5; D gene: TRBD1; clone size: .; V gene: TRBV18; CDR3 DNA: TGTGCCAGCTCACCGAGACAGGGGGCGTCGAAGACCCAGTACTTC; CDR3 protein: CASSPRQGASKTQYF
CDR3 length: 17; J gene: TRBJ2-7; D gene: .; clone size: .; V gene: TRBV28; CDR3 DNA: TGTGCCAGCAGTTATCCCCCCCAGGGGTCCAGCTCCTACGAGCAGTACTTC; CDR3 protein: CASSYPPQGSSSYEQYF
CDR3 length: 12; J gene: TRBJ1-3; D gene: .; clone size: .; V gene: TRBV29-1; CDR3 DNA: TGCAGCGTTGGGACAACTGGAAACACCATATATTTT; CDR3 protein: CSVGTTGNTIYF